This entry lists 6 T cell receptor beta chains sequenced from one sample in a study of long-term antiretroviral therapy in people with HIV. The run of the v3.0 immunoSEQ assay was at survey level. Assay used: immunoSEQ multiplex PCR; TCRdb lists only in-frame clones, some missing. This sample has about 27,000 clones, with about four fifths found just once. The sample was unsorted PBMCs, taken 3 years after starting antiretroviral therapy. These receptors were obtained from a man aged 35 to 55 with HIV.

Concerning this clone itself: Within the sample, other DNA sequences also encode this same CDR3. The chain has TRBV12-5 and TRBJ2-7; D is undetermined. In germline, CDR1 is LGHNT, CDR2 FRNRAP. There are 12 residues in the CDR3. Trimming cost V 1 base and J 3 bases, with 4 bases left between them. CDR3 DNA: TGTGCTAGTGGTTTGGGAAGCTACGAGCAGTACTTC. This gives the protein CASGLGSYEQYF.

The V gene is TRBV7-8, the J gene TRBJ2-7; D may correspond to TRBD1 or TRBD2 (5 bases each). CDR1 SGHVS and CDR2 FQNEAQ come from the germline V gene. Trimming took off 4 bases at V and 2 bases at J, with 12 bases between the two ends. This CDR3 is built from 14 residues. The CDR3 DNA follows: TGTGCCAGCAGCTCAGGATGGGACCCCTACGAGCAGTACTTC. The encoded protein is CASSSGWDPYEQYF.

The chain carries TRBV18 and TRBJ2-1, with a weak D call TRBD1 (6 bases). The CDR3 loop spans 15 amino acids. From germline, CDR1 is KGHSH and CDR2 LQKENI. Trimming removed 2 bases from V and 1 base from J, with 9 bases in between. DNA of the CDR3: TGTGCCAGCTCACCAAGACAGGAGTCCTACAATGAGCAGTTCTTC. This codes for CASSPRQESYNEQFF.

The chain is built from TRBV7-3 and TRBJ2-2; D is undetermined. The CDR3 has 12 amino acids. V was cut by 5 bases and J by 4 bases, with 5 bases left in between. The germline V gene has CDR1 SGHTA and CDR2 FQGTGA. CDR3 protein: CASSPSTGELFF. DNA for the CDR3: TGTGCCAGCAGCCCGAGCACCGGGGAGCTGTTTTTT.

The V call is TRBV5-6, the J call TRBJ1-2; D perhaps matches TRBD1 (6 bases). Trimming cost V 0 bases and J 4 bases, with 13 bases left between them. Germline CDR1 is SGHDT and CDR2 is YYEEEE. The CDR3 totals 15 residues. The CDR3 is CASSLVTGTGYGYTF. Written as DNA, the CDR3 is TGTGCCAGCAGCTTGGTAACAGGGACTGGCTATGGCTACACCTTC.

The chain recombines TRBV18 with TRBJ1-5, with TRBD1 matching 7 bases. Trimming removed 6 bases from V and 2 bases from J; junction bases left unmatched: 4. Looked up from germline, CDR1 is KGHSH and CDR2 is LQKENI. There are 14 residues in the CDR3. CDR3 loop: CASSQGGGNQPQHF. The CDR3 DNA reads as TGTGCCAGCTCCCAGGGGGGGGGCAATCAGCCCCAGCATTTT.